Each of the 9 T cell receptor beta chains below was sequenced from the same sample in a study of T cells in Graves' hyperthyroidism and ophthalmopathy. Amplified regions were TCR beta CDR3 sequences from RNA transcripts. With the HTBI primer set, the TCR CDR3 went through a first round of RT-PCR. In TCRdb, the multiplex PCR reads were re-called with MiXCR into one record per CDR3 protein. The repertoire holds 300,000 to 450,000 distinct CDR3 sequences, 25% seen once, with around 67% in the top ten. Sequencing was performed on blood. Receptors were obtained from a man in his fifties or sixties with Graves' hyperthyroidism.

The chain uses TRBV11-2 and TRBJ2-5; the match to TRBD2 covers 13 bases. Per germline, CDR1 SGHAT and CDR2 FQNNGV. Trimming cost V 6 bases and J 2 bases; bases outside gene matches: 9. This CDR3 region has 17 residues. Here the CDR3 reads CASRGTSGNLVQETQYF. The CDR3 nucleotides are TGTGCCAGCAGGGGGACTAGCGGGAACTTAGTACAAGAGACCCAGTACTTC.

DNA for the CDR3: TGTGCCAGCAGTGAAGCGCCGGCCGGGGAGCTGTTTTTT. This sequence encodes CASSEAPAGELFF. This rearrangement joins TRBV2 to TRBJ2-2; D unresolved. V dropped 0 bases and J dropped 6 bases, with 5 bases sitting between them. The CDR3 is 13 amino acids. Germline V gives CDR1 SNHLY, CDR2 FYNNEI.

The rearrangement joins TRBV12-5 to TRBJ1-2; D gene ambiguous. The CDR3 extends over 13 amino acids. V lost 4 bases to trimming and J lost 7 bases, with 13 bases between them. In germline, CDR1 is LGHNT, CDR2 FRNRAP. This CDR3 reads CASGSGFTGGYTF. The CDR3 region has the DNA TGTGCTAGTGGTTCGGGGTTCACTGGTGGCTACACCTTC. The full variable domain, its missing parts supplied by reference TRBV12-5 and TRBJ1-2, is DARVTQTPRHKVTEMGQEVTMRCQPILGHNTVFWYRQTMMQGLELLAYFRNRAPLDDSGMPKDRFSAEMPDATLATLKIQPSEPRDSAVYFCASGSGFTGGYTFGSGTRLTVV.

As DNA, the CDR3 is TGTGCCAGCAGCTCGTATAGCACAGATACGCAGTATTTT. This codes for CASSSYSTDTQYF. The rearrangement uses TRBV7-3 and TRBJ2-3; unclear D gene. The V and J ends lost 4 bases and 0 bases respectively, with 5 bases between them. Germline V gene sequence: CDR1 SGHTA, CDR2 FQGTGA. There are 13 residues in the CDR3.

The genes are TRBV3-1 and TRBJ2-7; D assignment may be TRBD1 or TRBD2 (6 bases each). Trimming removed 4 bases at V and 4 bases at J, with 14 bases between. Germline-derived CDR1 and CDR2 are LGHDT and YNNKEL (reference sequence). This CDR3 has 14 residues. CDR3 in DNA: TGTGCCAGCAGCCCGGGGGCAGGGAAGTACGAGCAGTACTTC. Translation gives CASSPGAGKYEQYF.

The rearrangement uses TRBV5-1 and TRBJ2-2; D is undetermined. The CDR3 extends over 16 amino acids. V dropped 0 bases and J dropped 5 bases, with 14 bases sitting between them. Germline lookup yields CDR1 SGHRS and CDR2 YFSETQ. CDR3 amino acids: CASSLEWQSGTGELFF. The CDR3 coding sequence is TGCGCCAGCAGCTTGGAATGGCAGTCTGGGACCGGGGAGCTGTTTTTT.

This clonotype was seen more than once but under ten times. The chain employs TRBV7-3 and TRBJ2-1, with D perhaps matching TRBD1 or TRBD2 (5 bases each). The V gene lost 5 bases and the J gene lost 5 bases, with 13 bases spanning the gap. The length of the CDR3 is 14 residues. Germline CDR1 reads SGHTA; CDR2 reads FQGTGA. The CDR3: CASSPIRDDNEQFF. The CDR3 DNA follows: TGTGCCAGCAGCCCCATTAGGGACGACAATGAGCAGTTCTTC. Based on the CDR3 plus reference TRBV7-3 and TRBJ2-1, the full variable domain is GAGVSQTPSNKVTEKGKYVELRCDPISGHTALYWYRQSLGQGPEFLIYFQGTGAADDSGLPNDRFFAVRPEGSVSTLKIQRTERGDSAVYLCASSPIRDDNEQFFGPGTRLTVL.

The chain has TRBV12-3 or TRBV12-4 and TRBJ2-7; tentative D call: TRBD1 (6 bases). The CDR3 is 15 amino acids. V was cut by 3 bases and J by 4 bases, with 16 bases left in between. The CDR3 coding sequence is TGTGCCAGCAGTTTGAGGGGGAGTAATGGGTACGAGCAGTACTTC. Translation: CASSLRGSNGYEQYF.

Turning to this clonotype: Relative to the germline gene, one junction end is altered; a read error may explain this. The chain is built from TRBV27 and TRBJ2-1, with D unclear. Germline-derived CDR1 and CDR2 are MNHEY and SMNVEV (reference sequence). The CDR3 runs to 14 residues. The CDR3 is CAGSLSSSYNEQFF. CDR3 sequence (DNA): TGTGCCGGCAGTTTATCGAGTAGCTACAATGAGCAGTTCTTC.